Given below is one T cell receptor beta chain in context. Its specificity is unknown. This record comes from a study of identifying expanded T cells in peripheral blood. Whole-study findings and limits: Clone count variance between roughly 2-week samples rose with total template count. Over around two and four weeks, about 15 and 18 clones changed, versus approximately 1.1 between replicates.

With V trimmed by 4 bases and J by 5 bases, 5 bases remained unmatched. This CDR3 comprises 14 residues. In germline, CDR1 is SEHNR, CDR2 FQNEAQ (reference sequence). Sequenced by immunoSEQ multiplex PCR; TCRdb stores in-frame clones only, minus some. The sample carries more than 85,000 clones, about nine tenths recorded once. No infections or other immune events were documented during collection. The gene calls are TRBV7-9 and TRBJ2-7; 10 bases align to TRBD1. The TCR originated in a person between 18 and 75 years old in good health. The sample consisted of blood. CDR3 nucleotide sequence: TGTGCCAGCAGCTCCCCCGGGACAGGGGACGAGCAGTACTTC. Translating it yields CASSSPGTGDEQYF.